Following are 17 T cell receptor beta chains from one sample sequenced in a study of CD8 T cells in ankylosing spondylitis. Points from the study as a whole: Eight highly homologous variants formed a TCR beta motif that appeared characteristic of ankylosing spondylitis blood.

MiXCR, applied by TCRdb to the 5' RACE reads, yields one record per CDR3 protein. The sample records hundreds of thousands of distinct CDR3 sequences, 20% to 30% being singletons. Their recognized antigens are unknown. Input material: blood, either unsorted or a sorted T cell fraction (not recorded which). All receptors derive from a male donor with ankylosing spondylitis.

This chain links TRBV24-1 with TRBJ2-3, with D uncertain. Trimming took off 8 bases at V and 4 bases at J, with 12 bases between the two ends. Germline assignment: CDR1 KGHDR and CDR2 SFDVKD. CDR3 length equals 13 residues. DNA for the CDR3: TGTGCCACCAAGCGTGCGAGCGCAGATACGCAGTATTTT. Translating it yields CATKRASADTQYF.

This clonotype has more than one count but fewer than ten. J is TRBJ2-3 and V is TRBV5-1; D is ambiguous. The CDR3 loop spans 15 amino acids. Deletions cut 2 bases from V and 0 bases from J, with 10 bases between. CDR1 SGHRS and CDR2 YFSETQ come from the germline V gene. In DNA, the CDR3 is TGCGCCAGCAGCTTCGCCGCGTCTAGCACAGATACGCAGTATTTT. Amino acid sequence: CASSFAASSTDTQYF. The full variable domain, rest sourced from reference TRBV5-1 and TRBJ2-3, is KAGVTQTPRYLIKTRGQQVTLSCSPISGHRSVSWYQQTPGQGLQFLFEYFSETQRNKGNFPGRFSGRQFSNSRSEMNVSTLELGDSALYLCASSFAASSTDTQYFGPGTRLTVL.

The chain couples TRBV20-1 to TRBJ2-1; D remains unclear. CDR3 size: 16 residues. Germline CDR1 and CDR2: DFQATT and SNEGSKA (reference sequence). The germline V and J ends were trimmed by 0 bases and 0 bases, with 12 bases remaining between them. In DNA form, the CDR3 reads TGCAGTGCTAGAGATGACTCGACGGTCTCCTACAATGAGCAGTTCTTC. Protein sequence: CSARDDSTVSYNEQFF.

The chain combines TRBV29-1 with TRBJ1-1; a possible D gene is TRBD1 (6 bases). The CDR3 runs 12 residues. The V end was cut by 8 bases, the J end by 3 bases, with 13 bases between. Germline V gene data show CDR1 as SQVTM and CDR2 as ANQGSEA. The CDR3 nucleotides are TGCAGCATACGGACAGACCACACTGAAGCTTTCTTT. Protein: CSIRTDHTEAFF.

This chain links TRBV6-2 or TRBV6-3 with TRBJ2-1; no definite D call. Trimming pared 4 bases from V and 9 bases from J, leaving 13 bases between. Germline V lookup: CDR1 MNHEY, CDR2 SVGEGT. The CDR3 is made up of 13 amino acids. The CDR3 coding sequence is TGTGCCAGCAGTTTTTTAGGTTCGGGTGAGCAGTTCTTC. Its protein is CASSFLGSGEQFF.

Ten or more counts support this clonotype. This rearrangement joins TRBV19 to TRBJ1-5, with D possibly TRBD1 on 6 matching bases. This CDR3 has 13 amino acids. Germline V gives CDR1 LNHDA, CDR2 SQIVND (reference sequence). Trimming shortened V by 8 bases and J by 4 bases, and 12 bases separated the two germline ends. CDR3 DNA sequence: TGTGCCAGTTGGGCGACAGGAAATCAGCCCCAGCATTTT. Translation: CASWATGNQPQHF.

The chain's CDR3 is CSAPPDRAGSGYTF. CDR3 in DNA: TGCAGTGCTCCGCCGGACAGGGCCGGGTCTGGCTACACCTTC. V usage is TRBV20-1 and J usage is TRBJ1-2, with 8 bases identical to TRBD1. The CDR3 loop spans 14 amino acids. Germline V CDR1 and CDR2: DFQATT, SNEGSKA (reference sequence). The trim removed 5 bases at V and 7 bases at J, leaving 12 bases unmatched.

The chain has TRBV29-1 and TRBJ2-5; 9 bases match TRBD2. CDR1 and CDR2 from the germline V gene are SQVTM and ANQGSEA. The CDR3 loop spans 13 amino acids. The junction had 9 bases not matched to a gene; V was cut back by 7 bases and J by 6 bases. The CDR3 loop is CSGQRLAAKTQYF. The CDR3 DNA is TGCAGCGGCCAACGACTAGCGGCTAAGACCCAGTACTTC.

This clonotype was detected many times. DNA of the CDR3: TGTGCCAGCAGGGAGGAATCCCGAGCTTTCTTT. Its protein is CASREESRAFF. This chain connects TRBV12-3 or TRBV12-4 to TRBJ1-1, with D unclear. The CDR3 extends over 11 amino acids. Trimming took 6 bases from V and 10 from J, leaving 12 bases between them.

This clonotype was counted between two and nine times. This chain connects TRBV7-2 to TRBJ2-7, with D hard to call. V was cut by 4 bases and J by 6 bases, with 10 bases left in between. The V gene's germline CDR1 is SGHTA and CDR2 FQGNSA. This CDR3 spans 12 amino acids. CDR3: CASSSSTFEQYF. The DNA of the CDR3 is TGTGCCAGCAGCTCGTCCACATTCGAGCAGTACTTC.

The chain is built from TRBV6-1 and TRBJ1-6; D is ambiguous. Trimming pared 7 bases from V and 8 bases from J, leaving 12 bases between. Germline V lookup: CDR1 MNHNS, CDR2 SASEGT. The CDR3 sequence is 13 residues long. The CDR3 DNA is TGTGCCAGCAAGGAGCATATGGATTCACCCCTCCACTTT. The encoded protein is CASKEHMDSPLHF.

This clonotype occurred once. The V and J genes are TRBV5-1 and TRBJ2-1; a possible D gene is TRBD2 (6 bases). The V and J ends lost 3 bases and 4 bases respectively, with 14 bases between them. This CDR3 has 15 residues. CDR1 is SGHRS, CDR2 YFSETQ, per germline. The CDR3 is CASSSTRAFYNEQFF. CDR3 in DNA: TGCGCCAGCAGCTCGACTAGGGCTTTTTACAATGAGCAGTTCTTC. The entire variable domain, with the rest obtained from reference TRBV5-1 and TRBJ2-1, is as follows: KAGVTQTPRYLIKTRGQQVTLSCSPISGHRSVSWYQQTPGQGLQFLFEYFSETQRNKGNFPGRFSGRQFSNSRSEMNVSTLELGDSALYLCASSSTRAFYNEQFFGPGTRLTVL.

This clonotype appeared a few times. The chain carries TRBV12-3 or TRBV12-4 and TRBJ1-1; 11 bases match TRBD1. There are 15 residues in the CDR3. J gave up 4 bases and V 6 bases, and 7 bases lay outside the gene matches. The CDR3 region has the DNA TGTGCCAGCAGACCCGGGGACAGGGGGGTCACTGAAGCTTTCTTT. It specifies CASRPGDRGVTEAFF.

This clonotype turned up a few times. DNA of the CDR3: TGTGCCAGCAGTGAATATCGAGGAGGGTTGGAACAGCCCCAGCATTTT. Translating it yields CASSEYRGGLEQPQHF. V is TRBV25-1 and J is TRBJ1-5; no reliable D call. The ends were cut back, 0 bases at V and 7 bases at J, with 16 bases in the middle. Germline CDR1 reads MGHDK; CDR2 reads SYGVNS. The CDR3 has 16 amino acids. The variable domain in full, with the rest retrieved from reference TRBV25-1 and TRBJ1-5, is EADIYQTPRYLVIGTGKKITLECSQTMGHDKMYWYQQDPGMELHLIHYSYGVNSTEKGDLSSESTVSRIRTEHFPLTLESARPSHTSQYLCASSEYRGGLEQPQHFGDGTRLSIL.

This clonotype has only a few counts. The CDR3 sequence: CASSLGLLSTDTQYF. The CDR3 region has the DNA TGTGCCAGCAGCTTAGGGTTGCTAAGCACAGATACGCAGTATTTT. The chain carries TRBV7-8 and TRBJ2-3, with D hard to call. In germline, CDR1 is SGHVS, CDR2 FQNEAQ. V lost 1 base and J lost 0, with 8 bases in between. The CDR3 consists of 15 residues.

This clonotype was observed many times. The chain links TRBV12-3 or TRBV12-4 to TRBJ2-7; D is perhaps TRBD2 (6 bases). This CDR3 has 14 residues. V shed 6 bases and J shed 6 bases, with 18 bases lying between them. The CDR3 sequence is CASSLVGRETEQYF. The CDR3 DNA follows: TGTGCCAGCAGCCTGGTGGGGCGGGAAACCGAGCAGTACTTC.

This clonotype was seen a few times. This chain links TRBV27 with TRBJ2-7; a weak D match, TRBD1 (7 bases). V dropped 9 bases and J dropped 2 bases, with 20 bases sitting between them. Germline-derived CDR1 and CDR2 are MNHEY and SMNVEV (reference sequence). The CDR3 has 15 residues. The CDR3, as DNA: TGTGCCAGTAAACCCGGGGGACAGCTAACCTACGAGCAGTACTTC. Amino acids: CASKPGGQLTYEQYF.